The present T cell receptor beta chain was sequenced within a study of T cells in Graves' hyperthyroidism and ophthalmopathy. Germline V CDR1 and CDR2: SGHVS, FQNEAQ. V lost 1 base, J lost 3 bases, and 10 bases lay in between. This CDR3 has 14 amino acids. Study conclusions and caveats: Blood samples included most of the expanded thyroid clonotypes exceeding 0.001.

This clonotype has at least ten counts. The target antigen is unknown. Amplified regions were TCR beta CDR3 sequences from RNA transcripts. With the HTBI primer set, the TCR CDR3 went through a first round of RT-PCR. TCRdb re-called the multiplex PCR reads through MiXCR, storing one row per CDR3 protein. Of nearly 600,000 distinct CDR3 sequences listed, approximately 14% are singletons. This receptor was obtained from a woman in her 30s with Graves' hyperthyroidism that later progressed to Graves' ophthalmopathy. This sequence joins TRBV7-8 and TRBJ2-7; D may be TRBD1 (6 bases). Specimen: blood. The CDR3 region has the DNA TGTGCCAGCAGCTTAGAGGCAGGGGTCTACGAGCAGTACTTC. Its translation: CASSLEAGVYEQYF.